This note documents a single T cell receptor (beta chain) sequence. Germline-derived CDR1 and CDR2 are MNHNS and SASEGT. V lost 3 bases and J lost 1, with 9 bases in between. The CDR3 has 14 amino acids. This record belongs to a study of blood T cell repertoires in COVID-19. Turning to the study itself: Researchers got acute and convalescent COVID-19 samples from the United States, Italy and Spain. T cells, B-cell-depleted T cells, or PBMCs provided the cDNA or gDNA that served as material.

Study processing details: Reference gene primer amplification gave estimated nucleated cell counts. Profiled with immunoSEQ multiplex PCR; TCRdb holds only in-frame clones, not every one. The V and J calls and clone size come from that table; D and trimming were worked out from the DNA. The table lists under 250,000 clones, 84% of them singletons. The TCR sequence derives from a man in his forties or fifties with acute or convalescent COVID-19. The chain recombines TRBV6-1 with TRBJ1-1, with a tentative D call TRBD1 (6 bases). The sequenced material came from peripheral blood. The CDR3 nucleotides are TGTGCCAGCAGTGAGGGGGCGGGGAACACTGAAGCTTTCTTT. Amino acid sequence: CASSEGAGNTEAFF.